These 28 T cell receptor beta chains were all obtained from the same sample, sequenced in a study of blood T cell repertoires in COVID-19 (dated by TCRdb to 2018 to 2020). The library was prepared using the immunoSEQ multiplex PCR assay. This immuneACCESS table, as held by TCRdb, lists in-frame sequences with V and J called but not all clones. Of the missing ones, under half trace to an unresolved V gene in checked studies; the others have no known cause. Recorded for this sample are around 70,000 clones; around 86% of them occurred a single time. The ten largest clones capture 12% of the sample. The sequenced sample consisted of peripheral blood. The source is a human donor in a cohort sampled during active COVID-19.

CDR3 sequence reads: CASSSLAAYNEQFF. Here the CDR3 DNA reads TGTGCCAGTAGCTCTCTGGCGGCTTACAATGAGCAGTTCTTC. The chain combines TRBV19 with TRBJ2-1; unclear D gene. CDR1 and CDR2 from the germline V gene are LNHDA and SQIVND (reference sequence). CDR3 length: 14 residues. The V gene lost 6 bases and the J gene lost 4 bases, with 13 bases spanning the gap. Full variable domain (rest looked up from reference TRBV19 and TRBJ2-1): DGGITQSPKYLFRKEGQNVTLSCEQNLNHDAMYWYRQDPGQGLRLIYYSQIVNDFQKGDIAEGYSVSREKKESFPLTVTSAQKNPTAFYLCASSSLAAYNEQFFGPGTRLTVL.

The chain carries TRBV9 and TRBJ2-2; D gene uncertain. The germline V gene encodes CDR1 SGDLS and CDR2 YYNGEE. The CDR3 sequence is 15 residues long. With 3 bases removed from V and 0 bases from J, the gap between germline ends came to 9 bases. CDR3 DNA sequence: TGTGCCAGCAGCGGTGAGACATCGAACACCGGGGAGCTGTTTTTT. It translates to CASSGETSNTGELFF.

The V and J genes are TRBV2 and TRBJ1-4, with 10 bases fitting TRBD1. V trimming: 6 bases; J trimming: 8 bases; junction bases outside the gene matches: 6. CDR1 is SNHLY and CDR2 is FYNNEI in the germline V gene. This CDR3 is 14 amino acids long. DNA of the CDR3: TGTGCCAGCAGACCGGGACAGGGGTCCGAAAAACTGTTTTTT. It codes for CASRPGQGSEKLFF.

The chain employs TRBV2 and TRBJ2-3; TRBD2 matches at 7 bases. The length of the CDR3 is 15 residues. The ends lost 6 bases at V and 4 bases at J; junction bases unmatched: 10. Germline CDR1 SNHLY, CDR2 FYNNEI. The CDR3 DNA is TGTGCCAGCAGACCGGGGGGTCTCGGGGCAGATACGCAGTATTTT. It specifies CASRPGGLGADTQYF.

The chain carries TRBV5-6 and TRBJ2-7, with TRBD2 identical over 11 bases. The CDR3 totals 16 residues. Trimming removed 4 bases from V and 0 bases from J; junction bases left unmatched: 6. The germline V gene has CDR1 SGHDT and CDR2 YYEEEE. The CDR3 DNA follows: TGTGCCAGCAGCGCAGGACTAGCGGGTACCTCCTACGAGCAGTACTTC. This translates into CASSAGLAGTSYEQYF.

The CDR3 DNA reads TGCGCCAGCGGGCTCAACAACGGAAACACAGATACGCAGTATTTT. Encoded protein: CASGLNNGNTDTQYF. This sequence joins TRBV23-1 and TRBJ2-3; unclear D gene. Being an ORF, TRBV23-1 has a function that is uncertain. With 8 bases removed from V and 2 bases from J, the gap between germline ends came to 17 bases. This CDR3 comprises 15 residues.

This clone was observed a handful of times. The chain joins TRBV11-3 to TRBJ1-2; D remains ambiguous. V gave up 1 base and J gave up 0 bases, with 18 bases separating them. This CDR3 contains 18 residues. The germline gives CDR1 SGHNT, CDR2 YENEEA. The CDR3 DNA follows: TGTGCCAGCAGCTTAGTCGAGCATATCAACCCCCCTAACTATGGCTACACCTTC. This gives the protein CASSLVEHINPPNYGYTF.

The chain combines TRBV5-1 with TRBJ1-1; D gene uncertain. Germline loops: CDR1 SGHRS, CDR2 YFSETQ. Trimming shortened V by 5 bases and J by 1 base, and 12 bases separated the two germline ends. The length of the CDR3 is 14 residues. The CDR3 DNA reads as TGCGCCAGCAGACCGGGAGGCACGAACACTGAAGCTTTCTTT. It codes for CASRPGGTNTEAFF.

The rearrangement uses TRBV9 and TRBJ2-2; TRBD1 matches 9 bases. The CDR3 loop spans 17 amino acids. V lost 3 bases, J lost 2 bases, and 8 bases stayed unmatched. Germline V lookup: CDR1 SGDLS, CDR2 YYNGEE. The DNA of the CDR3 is TGTGCCAGCAGCGCGAAAGGACAGGGGACCAACACCGGGGAGCTGTTTTTT. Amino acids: CASSAKGQGTNTGELFF.

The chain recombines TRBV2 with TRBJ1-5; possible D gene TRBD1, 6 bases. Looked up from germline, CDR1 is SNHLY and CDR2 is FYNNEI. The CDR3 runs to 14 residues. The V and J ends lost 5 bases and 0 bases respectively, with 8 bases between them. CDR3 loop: CASSRDTSNQPQHF. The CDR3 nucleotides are TGTGCCAGCAGTAGGGACACTAGCAATCAGCCCCAGCATTTT.

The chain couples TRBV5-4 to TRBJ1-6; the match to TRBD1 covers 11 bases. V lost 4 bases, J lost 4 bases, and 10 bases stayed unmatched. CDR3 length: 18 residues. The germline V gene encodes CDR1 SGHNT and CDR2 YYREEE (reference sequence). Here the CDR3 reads CASSLRGQGAQYNSPLHF. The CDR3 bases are TGTGCCAGCAGCCTGCGAGGACAGGGGGCACAATATAATTCACCCCTCCACTTT.

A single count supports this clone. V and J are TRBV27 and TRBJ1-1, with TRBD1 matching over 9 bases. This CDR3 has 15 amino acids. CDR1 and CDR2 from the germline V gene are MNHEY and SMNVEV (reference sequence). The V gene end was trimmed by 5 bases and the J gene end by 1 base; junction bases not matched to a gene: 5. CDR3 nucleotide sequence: TGTGCCAGCAGTCCACGGACAGGGGCGAACACTGAAGCTTTCTTT. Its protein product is CASSPRTGANTEAFF.

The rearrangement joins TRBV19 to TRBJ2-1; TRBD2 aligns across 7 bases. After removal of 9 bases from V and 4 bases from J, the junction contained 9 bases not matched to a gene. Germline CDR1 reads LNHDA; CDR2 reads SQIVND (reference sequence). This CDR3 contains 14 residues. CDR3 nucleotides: TGTGCCAGCCGCGCTCCTAGCGGATACAATGAGCAGTTCTTC. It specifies CASRAPSGYNEQFF.

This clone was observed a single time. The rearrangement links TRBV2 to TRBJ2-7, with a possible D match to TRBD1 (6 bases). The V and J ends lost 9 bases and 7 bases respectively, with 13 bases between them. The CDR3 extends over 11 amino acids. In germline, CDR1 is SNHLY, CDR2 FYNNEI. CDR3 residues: CARGHPTEQYF. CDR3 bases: TGTGCCAGGGGACATCCCACGGAGCAGTACTTC.

DNA for the CDR3: TGTGCCAGTCTTCCCTCCGCCGGGTACTATAATTCACCCCTCCACTTT. Its translation is CASLPSAGYYNSPLHF. The chain has TRBV19 and TRBJ1-6; D ambiguous. Looked up from germline, CDR1 is LNHDA and CDR2 is SQIVND (reference sequence). There are 16 residues in the CDR3. V was cut by 8 bases and J by 3 bases, with 17 bases left in between.

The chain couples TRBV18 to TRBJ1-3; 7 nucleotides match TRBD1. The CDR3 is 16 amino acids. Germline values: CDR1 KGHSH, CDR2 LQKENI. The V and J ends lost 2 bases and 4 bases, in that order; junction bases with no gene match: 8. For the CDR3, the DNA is TGTGCCAGCTCACCAGGTCCTCGGACAGGAGGAAACACCATATATTTT. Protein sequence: CASSPGPRTGGNTIYF. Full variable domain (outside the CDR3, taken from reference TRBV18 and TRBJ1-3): NAGVMQNPRHLVRRRGQEARLRCSPMKGHSHVYWYRQLPEEGLKFMVYLQKENIIDESGMPKERFSAEFPKEGPSILRIQQVVRGDSAAYFCASSPGPRTGGNTIYFGEGSWLTVV.

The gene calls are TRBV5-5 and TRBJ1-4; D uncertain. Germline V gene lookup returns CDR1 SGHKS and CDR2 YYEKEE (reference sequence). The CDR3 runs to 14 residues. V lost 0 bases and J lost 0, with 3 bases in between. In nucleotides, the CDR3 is TGTGCCAGCAGCTTGGGAGCAACTAATGAAAAACTGTTTTTT. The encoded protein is CASSLGATNEKLFF.

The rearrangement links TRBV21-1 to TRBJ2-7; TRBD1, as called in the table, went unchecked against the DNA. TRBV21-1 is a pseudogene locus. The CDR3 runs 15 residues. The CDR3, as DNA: TGTGCCAGCAGCAGACCCAGGGGTTTCTCCTACGAGCAGTACTTC. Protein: CASSRPRGFSYEQYF.

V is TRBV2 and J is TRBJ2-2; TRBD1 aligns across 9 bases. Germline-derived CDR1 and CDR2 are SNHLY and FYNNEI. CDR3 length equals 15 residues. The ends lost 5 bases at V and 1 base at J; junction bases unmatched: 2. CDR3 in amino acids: CASSTGGRNTGELFF. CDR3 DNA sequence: TGTGCCAGCAGTACAGGGGGCCGGAACACCGGGGAGCTGTTTTTT.

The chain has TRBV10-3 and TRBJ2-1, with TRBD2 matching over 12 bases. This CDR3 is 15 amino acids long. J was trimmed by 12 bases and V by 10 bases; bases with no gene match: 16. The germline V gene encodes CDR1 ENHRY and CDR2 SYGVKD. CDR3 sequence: CATQWATSGGPVQFF. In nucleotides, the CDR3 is TGTGCCACTCAATGGGCGACTAGCGGGGGTCCAGTGCAGTTCTTC.

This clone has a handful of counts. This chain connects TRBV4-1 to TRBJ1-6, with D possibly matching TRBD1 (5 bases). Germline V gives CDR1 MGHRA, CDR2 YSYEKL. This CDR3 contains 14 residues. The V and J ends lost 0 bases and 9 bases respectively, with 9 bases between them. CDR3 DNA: TGCGCCAGCAGCCAAGATTTAGGGGTTTCACCCCTCCACTTT. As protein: CASSQDLGVSPLHF.

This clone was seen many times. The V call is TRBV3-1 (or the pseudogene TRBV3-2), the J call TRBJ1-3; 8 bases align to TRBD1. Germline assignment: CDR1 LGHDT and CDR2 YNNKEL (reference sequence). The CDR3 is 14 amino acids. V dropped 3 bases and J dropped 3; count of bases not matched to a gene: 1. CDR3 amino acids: CASSHGTGGNTIYF. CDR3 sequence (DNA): TGTGCCAGCAGCCACGGGACAGGTGGAAACACCATATATTTT.

The CDR3 loop is CASSSLGQGNTEAFF. The CDR3 nucleotides read TGTGCCAGCAGTTCCTTAGGACAGGGGAACACTGAAGCTTTCTTT. J is TRBJ1-1 and V is TRBV28, with 8 bases matching TRBD1. Losses at the gene ends were 4 bases for V and 1 base for J; bases not matched to a gene: 5. The CDR3 runs 15 residues. Germline V gene data show CDR1 as MDHEN and CDR2 as SYDVKM.

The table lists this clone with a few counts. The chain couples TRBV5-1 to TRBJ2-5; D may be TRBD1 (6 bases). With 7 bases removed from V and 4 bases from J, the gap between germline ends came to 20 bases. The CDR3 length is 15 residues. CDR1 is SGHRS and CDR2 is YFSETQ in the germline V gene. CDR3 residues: CASGTSGQSGETQYF. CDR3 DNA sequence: TGCGCCAGCGGAACCTCGGGACAATCGGGAGAGACCCAGTACTTC.

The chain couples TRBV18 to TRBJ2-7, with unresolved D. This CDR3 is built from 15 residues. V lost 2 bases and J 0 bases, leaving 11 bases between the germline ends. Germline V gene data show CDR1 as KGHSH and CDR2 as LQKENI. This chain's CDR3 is CASSPTPTSSYEQYF. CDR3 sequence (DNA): TGTGCCAGCTCACCAACGCCTACGAGCTCCTACGAGCAGTACTTC.

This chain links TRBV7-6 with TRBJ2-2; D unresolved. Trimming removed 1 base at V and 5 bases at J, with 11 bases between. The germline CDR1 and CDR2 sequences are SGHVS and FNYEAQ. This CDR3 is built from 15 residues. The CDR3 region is CASSLGVEVTGELFF. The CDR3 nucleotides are TGTGCCAGCAGCTTAGGGGTTGAGGTGACCGGGGAGCTGTTTTTT.

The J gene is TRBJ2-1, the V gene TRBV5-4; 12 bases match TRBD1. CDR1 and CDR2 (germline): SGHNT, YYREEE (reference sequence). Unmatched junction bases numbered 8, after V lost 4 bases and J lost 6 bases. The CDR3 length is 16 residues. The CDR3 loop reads CASSVPGQGASNEQFF. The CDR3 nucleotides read TGTGCCAGCAGCGTACCGGGACAGGGGGCCTCCAATGAGCAGTTCTTC.

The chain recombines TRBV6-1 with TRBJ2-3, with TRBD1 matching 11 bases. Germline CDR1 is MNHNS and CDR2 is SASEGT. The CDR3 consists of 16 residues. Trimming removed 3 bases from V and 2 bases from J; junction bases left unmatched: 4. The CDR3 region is CASSDGDRGVTDTQYF. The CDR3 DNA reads TGTGCCAGCAGTGATGGGGACAGGGGGGTCACAGATACGCAGTATTTT.